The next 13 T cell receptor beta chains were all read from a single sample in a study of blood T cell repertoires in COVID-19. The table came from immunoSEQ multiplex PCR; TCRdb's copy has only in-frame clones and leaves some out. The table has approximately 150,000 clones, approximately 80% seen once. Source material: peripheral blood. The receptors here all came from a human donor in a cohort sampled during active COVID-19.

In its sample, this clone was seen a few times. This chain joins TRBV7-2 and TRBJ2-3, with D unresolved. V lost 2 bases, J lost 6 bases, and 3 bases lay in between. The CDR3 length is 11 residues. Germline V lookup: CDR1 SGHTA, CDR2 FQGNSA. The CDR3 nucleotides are TGTGCCAGCAGCTTACTCGATACGCAGTATTTT. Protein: CASSLLDTQYF.

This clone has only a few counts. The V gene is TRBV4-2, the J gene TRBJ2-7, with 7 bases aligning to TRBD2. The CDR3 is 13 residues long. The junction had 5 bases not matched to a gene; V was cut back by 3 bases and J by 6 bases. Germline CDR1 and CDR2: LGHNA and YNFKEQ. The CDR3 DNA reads TGTGCCAGCAGCCATCCCAGGGAGGGCGAGCAGTACTTC. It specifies CASSHPREGEQYF.

In DNA, the CDR3 is TGTGCCAGCAGCCAAGATGGGACACCGGCAGATACGCAGTATTTT. It encodes CASSQDGTPADTQYF. The genes are TRBV3-1 (or the pseudogene TRBV3-2) and TRBJ2-3; maybe TRBD1 (6 bases). CDR1 and CDR2 from the germline V gene are LGHDT and YNNKEL (reference sequence). Trimming stripped 0 bases from V and 4 bases from J, with 11 bases between. The CDR3 has 15 amino acids.

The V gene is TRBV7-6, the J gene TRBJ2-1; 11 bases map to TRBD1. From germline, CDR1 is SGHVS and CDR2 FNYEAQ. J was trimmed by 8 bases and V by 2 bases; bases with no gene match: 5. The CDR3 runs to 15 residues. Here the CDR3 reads CASSLSGQGAHEQFF. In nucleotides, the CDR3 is TGTGCCAGCAGCTTATCCGGACAGGGGGCACATGAGCAGTTCTTC.

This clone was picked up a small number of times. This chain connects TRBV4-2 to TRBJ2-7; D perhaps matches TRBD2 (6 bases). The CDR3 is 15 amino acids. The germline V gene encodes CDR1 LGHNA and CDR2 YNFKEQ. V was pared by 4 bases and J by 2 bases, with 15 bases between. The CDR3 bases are TGTGCCAGCAGCCCCCGGGGCGGGGTTACCTACGAGCAGTACTTC. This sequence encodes CASSPRGGVTYEQYF.

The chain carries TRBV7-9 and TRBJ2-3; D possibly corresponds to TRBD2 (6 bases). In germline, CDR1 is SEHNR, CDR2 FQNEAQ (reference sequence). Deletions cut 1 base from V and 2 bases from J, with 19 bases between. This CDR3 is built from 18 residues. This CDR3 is CASSLGFPGTGLTDTQYF. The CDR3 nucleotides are TGTGCCAGCAGCTTAGGATTTCCCGGGACTGGCCTCACAGATACGCAGTATTTT.

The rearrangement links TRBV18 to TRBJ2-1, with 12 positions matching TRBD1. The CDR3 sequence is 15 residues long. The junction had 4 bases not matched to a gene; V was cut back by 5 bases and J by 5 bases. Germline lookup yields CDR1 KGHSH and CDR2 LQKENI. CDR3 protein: CASSEGQGADNEQFF. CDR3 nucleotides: TGTGCCAGCTCAGAGGGACAGGGGGCCGACAATGAGCAGTTCTTC.

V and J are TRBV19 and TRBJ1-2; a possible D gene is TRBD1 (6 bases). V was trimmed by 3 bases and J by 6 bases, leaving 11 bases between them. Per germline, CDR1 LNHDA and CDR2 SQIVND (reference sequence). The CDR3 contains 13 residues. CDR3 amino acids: CASSIPGVNGYTF. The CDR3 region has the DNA TGTGCCAGTAGTATTCCAGGGGTAAATGGCTACACCTTC.

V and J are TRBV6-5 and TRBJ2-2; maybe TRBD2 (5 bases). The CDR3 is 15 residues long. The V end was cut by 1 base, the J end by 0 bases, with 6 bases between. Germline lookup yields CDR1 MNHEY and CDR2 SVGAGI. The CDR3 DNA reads TGTGCCAGCAGTTACTTCGGGACGAACACCGGGGAGCTGTTTTTT. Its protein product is CASSYFGTNTGELFF.

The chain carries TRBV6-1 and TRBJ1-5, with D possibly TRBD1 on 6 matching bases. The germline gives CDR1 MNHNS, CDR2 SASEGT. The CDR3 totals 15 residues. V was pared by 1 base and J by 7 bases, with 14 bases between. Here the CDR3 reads CASSEVVGRGQPQHF. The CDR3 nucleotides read TGTGCCAGCAGTGAAGTGGTCGGGAGGGGGCAGCCCCAGCATTTT.

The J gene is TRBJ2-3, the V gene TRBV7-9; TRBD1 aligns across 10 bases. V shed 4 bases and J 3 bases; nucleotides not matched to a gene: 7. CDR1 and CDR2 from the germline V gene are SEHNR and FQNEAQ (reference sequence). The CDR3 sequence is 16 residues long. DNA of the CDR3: TGTGCCAGCAGCTCGTTACCGGGACAGGGGACAGATACGCAGTATTTT. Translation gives CASSSLPGQGTDTQYF.

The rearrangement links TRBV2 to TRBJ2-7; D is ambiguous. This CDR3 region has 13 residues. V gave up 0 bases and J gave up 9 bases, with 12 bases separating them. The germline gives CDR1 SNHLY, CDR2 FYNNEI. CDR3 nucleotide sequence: TGTGCCAGCAGTGAAGCGCCCAACTCGAGGCAGTACGTC. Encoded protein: CASSEAPNSRQYV.

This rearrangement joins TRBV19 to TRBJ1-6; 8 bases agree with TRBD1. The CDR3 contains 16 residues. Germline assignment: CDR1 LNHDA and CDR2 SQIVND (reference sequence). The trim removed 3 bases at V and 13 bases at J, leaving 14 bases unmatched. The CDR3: CASSMKNPGTGHPLHF. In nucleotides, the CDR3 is TGTGCCAGTAGTATGAAGAACCCCGGGACAGGCCACCCCCTCCACTTT.